This T cell receptor (beta chain) was recovered during a study of blood T cell repertoires in COVID-19. Study background: The analysed material was cDNA or gDNA that came from T cells, B-cell-depleted T cells, or PBMCs.

Generated by immunoSEQ multiplex PCR, the TCRdb table keeps only in-frame clones and is missing some. The repertoire includes about 140,000 clones, 80% to 90% of them detected once, and roughly 10% sits in the top ten. This clone has at least ten counts. V lost 8 bases and J lost 8, with 15 bases in between. Germline V CDR1 and CDR2: MGHDK, SYGVNS. The CDR3 covers 12 residues. The chain combines TRBV25-1 with TRBJ1-2; D might be TRBD1 (5 bases). The sequencing input was peripheral blood. This receptor was taken from a man aged 55-75 years with active or convalescent COVID-19. The chain's CDR3 is CASYGAADGYTF. As DNA, the CDR3 is TGTGCCAGCTATGGGGCAGCCGACGGCTACACCTTC.